In this sample, the clone carrying this T cell receptor beta chain turned up once. Its specificity is unknown. PCR was performed using 60 Vbeta and 13 Jbeta primers. The assay was immunoSEQ multiplex PCR, and TCRdb's table has in-frame clones only and misses some. The table lists roughly 93,000 clones, around three quarters of them singletons, with roughly 0.6% in the top ten. This sample was included in a study of cytomegalovirus exposure and HLA in healthy donors. Points from the study as a whole: Rare TCR sequences predominated, though certain public TCRs were found in many donors. Investigators reported some 150 TCR beta chains as tied to cytomegalovirus. Productive status was seen about 87% or about 30% of the time for most TCR beta V segments in an earlier analysis.

Trimming took 4 bases from V and 3 from J; bases not matched to a gene: 3. The V gene's germline CDR1 is ENHRY and CDR2 SYGVKD. The CDR3 consists of 14 residues. The V gene is TRBV10-3, the J gene TRBJ2-3; the match to TRBD2 covers 8 bases. The sequence was collected from a man aged 25 to 45 in good health and CMV-seronegative. The sequenced sample was PBMCs. The CDR3 coding sequence is TGTGCCATCAGTGCTGAGCGGGGGACAGATACGCAGTATTTT. Residues: CAISAERGTDTQYF.